This T cell receptor (beta chain) was retrieved from a study of OX40 agonist ivuxolimab in advanced cancers. Turning to the study itself: It was permissible to have had prior anti-PD-1, anti-PD-L1 or anti-CTLA-4 therapy, and approximately 41% had some. Three patients, one with hepatocellular carcinoma and two with cutaneous melanoma, responded partially.

Repertoires were generated with immunoSEQ multiplex PCR, while TCRdb's copy carries only in-frame clones and drops some. The data show under 65,000 clones, roughly nine tenths seen once. Germline-derived CDR1 and CDR2 are SGHNT and YYREEE (reference sequence). With V trimmed by 2 bases and J by 6 bases, 8 bases remained unmatched. The CDR3 totals 15 residues. The source material was CD4+ or CD8+ T cells sorted from blood, sampled in a trial of the OX40 agonist ivuxolimab. The V and J genes are TRBV5-4 and TRBJ2-1; TRBD1 agrees at 7 bases. The TCR sequence derives from an adult with an advanced solid tumor such as melanoma, head and neck, liver or kidney cancer. CDR3 sequence reads: CASSFVQGLVNEQFF. For the CDR3, the DNA is TGTGCCAGCAGCTTTGTACAGGGGCTGGTCAATGAGCAGTTCTTC.